These 31 T cell receptor beta chains share one sample of origin, sequenced in a study of preoperative IRX-2 immunotherapy in early breast cancer. Here immunoSEQ multiplex PCR was the method, and the copy in TCRdb shows in-frame clones only, minus some. Among around 30,000 clones listed, 82% were seen once. Treatment indicated: preoperative locoregional IRX-2 cytokine immunotherapy. Sampling took place from a patient treated with IRX-2 immunotherapy. These receptors were collected from a human donor with breast cancer.

V and J are TRBV28 and TRBJ1-1, with D perhaps TRBD1 (6 bases). There are 15 residues in the CDR3. Trimming cost V 6 bases and J 1 base, with 15 bases left between them. CDR1 and CDR2 from the germline V gene are MDHEN and SYDVKM. This CDR3 is CASRLQGPPNTEAFF. CDR3 nucleotide sequence: TGTGCCAGCAGGTTGCAGGGGCCCCCGAACACTGAAGCTTTCTTT.

The chain joins TRBV5-1 to TRBJ2-7, with D possibly TRBD2 on 5 matching bases. The V gene's germline CDR1 is SGHRS and CDR2 YFSETQ. The CDR3 runs 16 residues. Deletions cut 4 bases from V and 1 base from J, with 18 bases between. DNA for the CDR3: TGCGCCAGCAGCCCCACCACGGGATCCATTTCCTACGAGCAGTACTTC. This encodes CASSPTTGSISYEQYF.

This clone was seen a few times. The V call is TRBV29-1, the J call TRBJ2-2; 12 nucleotides match TRBD1. The CDR3 is 15 amino acids. V shed 6 bases and J 3 bases; nucleotides not matched to a gene: 5. Germline V gene lookup returns CDR1 SQVTM and CDR2 ANQGSEA. CDR3 sequence (DNA): TGCAGCGTGGGACAGGGGGCGCCGGACACCGGGGAGCTGTTTTTT. Residues: CSVGQGAPDTGELFF.

This chain uses TRBV7-1 with TRBJ2-7, with 8 positions matching TRBD1. TRBV7-1 is an ORF for which the function is uncertain. The ends lost 9 bases at V and 6 bases at J; junction bases unmatched: 16. This CDR3 has 15 amino acids. The CDR3 DNA sequence: TGTGCCAGTTCGCCAGGACAGGGAAGAAGTGGCGAGCAGTACTTC. Its translation: CASSPGQGRSGEQYF.

Here the CDR3 DNA reads TGTGCCAGCTCACCGGATCGGCGGGGCACAGATACGCAGTATTTT. Protein product: CASSPDRRGTDTQYF. The genes are TRBV18 and TRBJ2-3, with a tentative D call TRBD2 (5 bases). This CDR3 is 15 amino acids long. Trimming pared 3 bases from V and 1 base from J, leaving 11 bases between. Germline V gene sequence: CDR1 KGHSH, CDR2 LQKENI.

This chain links TRBV19 with TRBJ1-2; D gene uncertain. V dropped 6 bases and J dropped 7 bases, with 18 bases sitting between them. This CDR3 is built from 14 residues. Germline-derived CDR1 and CDR2 are LNHDA and SQIVND (reference sequence). The CDR3 sequence: CASSPAGPSFGYTF. DNA of the CDR3: TGTGCCAGTAGCCCAGCCGGGCCCAGCTTTGGCTACACCTTC.

This clone has only a few counts. V usage is TRBV28 and J usage is TRBJ2-5, with 7 nucleotides matching TRBD2. From germline, CDR1 is MDHEN and CDR2 SYDVKM. The V segment lost 1 base and the J segment 4 bases; nucleotides outside the gene matches: 6. This CDR3 has 15 residues. DNA of the CDR3: TGTGCCAGCAGTTTATTGGTGGGAGGGGCAGAGACCCAGTACTTC. Protein sequence: CASSLLVGGAETQYF.

The chain's CDR3 is CAISEGGSSNTQYF. CDR3 bases: TGTGCCATCAGTGAGGGCGGGAGCAGTAATACGCAGTATTTT. The rearrangement links TRBV10-3 to TRBJ2-3; 7 bases match TRBD2. The CDR3 is 14 residues long. The germline V gene encodes CDR1 ENHRY and CDR2 SYGVKD. J gave up 7 bases and V 2 bases, and 6 bases lay outside the gene matches.

The chain joins TRBV11-3 to TRBJ2-5; possibly TRBD1 for D (6 bases). Trimming cost V 3 bases and J 4 bases, with 21 bases left between them. Per the germline V gene, CDR1 is SGHNT and CDR2 is YENEEA. The length of the CDR3 is 17 residues. CDR3 loop: CASSLSEGGIIGETQYF. DNA of the CDR3: TGTGCCAGCAGCTTGTCGGAAGGGGGTATTATAGGAGAGACCCAGTACTTC. Combining the CDR3 with reference TRBV11-3 and TRBJ2-5 gives the whole variable domain EAGVVQSPRYKIIEKKQPVAFWCNPISGHNTLYWYLQNLGQGPELLIRYENEEAVDDSQLPKDRFSAERLKGVDSTLKIQPAELGDSAVYLCASSLSEGGIIGETQYFGPGTRLLVL.

The chain joins TRBV5-1 to TRBJ2-2; the D gene is possibly TRBD2 (5 bases). With 4 bases removed from V and 3 bases from J, the gap between germline ends came to 13 bases. The germline V gene has CDR1 SGHRS and CDR2 YFSETQ. CDR3 size: 15 residues. The CDR3 sequence: CASSPREGDTGELFF. The CDR3 nucleotides are TGCGCCAGCAGCCCTAGAGAGGGCGACACCGGGGAGCTGTTTTTT.

V usage is TRBV11-3 and J usage is TRBJ2-5; TRBD1 aligns across 10 bases. Looked up from germline, CDR1 is SGHNT and CDR2 is YENEEA. This CDR3 comprises 16 residues. The V gene end was trimmed by 5 bases and the J gene end by 5 bases; junction bases not matched to a gene: 11. CDR3 sequence reads: CASSRRQGASGETQYF. In DNA form, the CDR3 reads TGTGCCAGCAGCCGAAGACAGGGGGCGAGTGGGGAGACCCAGTACTTC.

The chain combines TRBV6-8 with TRBJ1-6; D remains ambiguous. CDR1 and CDR2 (germline): MNHGY, SAAAGT. The CDR3 is made up of 15 amino acids. V lost 6 bases and J 7 bases, leaving 16 bases between the germline ends. The DNA of the CDR3 is TGTGCCAGCAGCCAAATCTCGATGGGCAATTCACCCCTCCACTTT. Translating gives CASSQISMGNSPLHF.

The chain links TRBV19 to TRBJ1-2, with D unclear. Germline V gives CDR1 LNHDA, CDR2 SQIVND (reference sequence). Trimming stripped 4 bases from V and 5 bases from J, with 20 bases between. The CDR3 loop spans 16 amino acids. The CDR3 loop reads CASSSGIGRTSYGYTF. CDR3 DNA sequence: TGTGCCAGTAGTAGTGGAATAGGGAGGACCTCTTATGGCTACACCTTC.

The chain joins TRBV11-3 to TRBJ1-1; D ambiguous. The V end was cut by 5 bases, the J end by 2 bases, with 15 bases between. Germline V lookup: CDR1 SGHNT, CDR2 YENEEA. The CDR3 runs 15 residues. The CDR3, as DNA: TGTGCCAGCAGCCCGCGGTGGCAGCCAAACACTGAAGCTTTCTTT. Translation: CASSPRWQPNTEAFF.

The rearrangement uses TRBV4-1 and TRBJ2-7, with D possibly being TRBD1 or TRBD2 (5 bases each). Trimming took 0 bases from V and 0 from J, leaving 15 bases between them. CDR1 is MGHRA and CDR2 is YSYEKL in the germline V gene. The length of the CDR3 is 17 residues. CDR3 bases: TGCGCCAGCAGCCAAGAAAGGGACCGGGGCCGCTCCTACGAGCAGTACTTC. Residues: CASSQERDRGRSYEQYF.

CDR3 loop: CASSKQGTGANVLTF. In DNA form, the CDR3 reads TGTGCCAGCAGCAAACAGGGGACCGGGGCCAACGTCCTGACTTTC. The chain uses TRBV11-3 and TRBJ2-6, with TRBD1 matching over 7 bases. V gave up 5 bases and J gave up 4 bases; unmatched junction bases: 5. This CDR3 is 15 amino acids long. The germline V gene encodes CDR1 SGHNT and CDR2 YENEEA.

This chain uses TRBV19 with TRBJ2-7; TRBD1 agrees at 7 bases. V trimming: 0 bases; J trimming: 5 bases; junction bases outside the gene matches: 7. The germline V gene has CDR1 LNHDA and CDR2 SQIVND (reference sequence). The CDR3 consists of 15 residues. The CDR3 loop is CASSIDQGEWNEQYF. The CDR3 DNA reads as TGTGCCAGTAGTATAGATCAGGGGGAATGGAACGAGCAGTACTTC.

The table lists this clone with a few counts. The genes are TRBV11-3 and TRBJ2-1; the D gene is possibly TRBD2 (6 bases). The V and J ends lost 3 bases and 0 bases respectively, with 6 bases between them. This CDR3 is built from 14 residues. The germline CDR1 and CDR2 sequences are SGHNT and YENEEA. CDR3 residues: CASSLGGSYNEQFF. The CDR3 coding sequence is TGTGCCAGCAGCTTGGGAGGCTCCTACAATGAGCAGTTCTTC.

The V gene is TRBV11-3, the J gene TRBJ2-3; D is unclear. V was trimmed by 1 base and J by 2 bases, leaving 10 bases between them. The CDR3 consists of 15 residues. Germline lookup yields CDR1 SGHNT and CDR2 YENEEA. CDR3 in DNA: TGTGCCAGCAGCTTAGTAGGTGGGCCCACAGATACGCAGTATTTT. Amino acids: CASSLVGGPTDTQYF. The full variable domain, completed using reference TRBV11-3 and TRBJ2-3, is EAGVVQSPRYKIIEKKQPVAFWCNPISGHNTLYWYLQNLGQGPELLIRYENEEAVDDSQLPKDRFSAERLKGVDSTLKIQPAELGDSAVYLCASSLVGGPTDTQYFGPGTRLTVL.

V usage is TRBV29-1 and J usage is TRBJ1-1, with D tentatively TRBD1 (6 bases). The CDR3 spans 13 residues. V gave up 7 bases and J gave up 7 bases, with 19 bases separating them. The V gene's germline CDR1 is SQVTM and CDR2 ANQGSEA. This chain's CDR3 is CSAPGTGRYEAFF. CDR3 DNA sequence: TGCAGCGCCCCAGGCACAGGGAGGTATGAAGCTTTCTTT. Supplemented by reference TRBV29-1 and TRBJ1-1, the full variable domain reads SAVISQKPSRDICQRGTSLTIQCQVDSQVTMMFWYRQQPGQSLTLIATANQGSEATYESGFVIDKFPISRPNLTFSTLTVSNMSPEDSSIYLCSAPGTGRYEAFFGQGTRLTVV.

CDR3 loop: CASSLETGRNNQPQHF. The CDR3 DNA reads as TGTGCCAGCAGCTTAGAGACGGGGCGGAACAATCAGCCCCAGCATTTT. The chain carries TRBV11-3 and TRBJ1-5; possible D gene TRBD1, 5 bases. CDR1 and CDR2 (germline): SGHNT, YENEEA. Deletions cut 0 bases from V and 3 bases from J, with 12 bases between. This CDR3 is 16 amino acids long.

This chain uses TRBV19 with TRBJ1-1, with TRBD1 identical over 7 bases. Germline-derived CDR1 and CDR2 are LNHDA and SQIVND (reference sequence). Losses at the gene ends were 5 bases for V and 0 bases for J; bases not matched to a gene: 12. The CDR3 runs to 17 residues. The DNA for the CDR3 is TGTGCCAGTAGTCCACTAGGGAGGGGGCGTGTGAACACTGAAGCTTTCTTT. Protein: CASSPLGRGRVNTEAFF.

V and J are TRBV6-4 and TRBJ1-1, with D possibly being TRBD1 (5 bases). Trimming took off 6 bases at V and 10 bases at J, with 12 bases between the two ends. Germline V CDR1 and CDR2: MRHNA, SNTAGT. The CDR3 is 11 residues long. The CDR3 sequence is CASSRDSRAFF. For the CDR3, the DNA is TGTGCCAGCAGCAGGGATAGTAGAGCTTTCTTT.

The V and J genes are TRBV4-1 and TRBJ2-7; D assignment may be TRBD1 or TRBD2 (6 bases each). The CDR3 is made up of 15 amino acids. CDR1 and CDR2 from the germline V gene are MGHRA and YSYEKL. V gave up 4 bases and J gave up 3 bases, with 16 bases separating them. The CDR3 protein is CASSPRTEAGYEQYF. The CDR3 coding sequence is TGCGCCAGCAGCCCGAGGACAGAAGCGGGCTACGAGCAGTACTTC.

The rearrangement links TRBV7-7 to TRBJ1-2; 11 bases agree with TRBD1. The junction had 16 bases not matched to a gene; V was cut back by 8 bases and J by 5 bases. Germline V gives CDR1 SSHAT, CDR2 FNYEAQ (reference sequence). CDR3 length equals 17 residues. CDR3 in amino acids: CASYNRDRGTILYGYTF. The CDR3 nucleotides are TGTGCCAGCTACAACCGGGACAGGGGGACGATACTTTATGGCTACACCTTC.

This clone was seen only a few times. J is TRBJ2-3 and V is TRBV6-1, with D tentatively TRBD1 (6 bases). This CDR3 spans 14 amino acids. The ends were cut back, 1 base at V and 7 bases at J, with 12 bases in the middle. Per the germline V gene, CDR1 is MNHNS and CDR2 is SASEGT. This CDR3 is CASSEVRTANTQYF. For the CDR3, the DNA is TGTGCCAGCAGTGAAGTACGGACAGCCAATACGCAGTATTTT.

V gene TRBV5-1 combines with J gene TRBJ1-3; D is perhaps TRBD1 (5 bases). Germline loops: CDR1 SGHRS, CDR2 YFSETQ. This CDR3 is built from 15 residues. The V end was cut by 2 bases, the J end by 3 bases, with 12 bases between. The chain's CDR3 is CASSFGTGGGNTIYF. CDR3 bases: TGCGCCAGCAGCTTCGGGACGGGAGGTGGAAACACCATATATTTT.

The rearrangement joins TRBV6-8 to TRBJ2-3; D is unresolved. Germline V CDR1 and CDR2: MNHGY, SAAAGT. V lost 4 bases and J 2 bases, leaving 7 bases between the germline ends. This CDR3 comprises 13 residues. The CDR3 is CASSLLYTDTQYF. For the CDR3, the DNA is TGTGCCAGCAGTTTATTATACACAGATACGCAGTATTTT.

This clone was counted between two and nine times. The chain employs TRBV6-8 and TRBJ2-1, with 10 bases lining up with TRBD2. This CDR3 is built from 15 residues. The germline V gene encodes CDR1 MNHGY and CDR2 SAAAGT. V was pared by 5 bases and J by 9 bases, with 10 bases of the junction left unmatched. This chain's CDR3 is CASSDSGGFLVEQFF. CDR3 DNA sequence: TGTGCCAGCAGTGATAGCGGGGGGTTCTTAGTTGAGCAGTTCTTC.

In regard to this clone: One end of the junction varies from germline; a read error may be responsible. This chain joins TRBV28 and TRBJ1-4, with 8 bases fitting TRBD1. Germline V gene lookup returns CDR1 MDHEN and CDR2 SYDVKM. This CDR3 contains 14 residues. CDR3 sequence: CASSYPGTGGPPSF. CDR3 DNA: TGTGCCAGCAGTTACCCCGGGACAGGTGGCCCTCCTTCTTTT.

This clone was detected only a few times. V is TRBV23-1 and J is TRBJ2-3; perhaps TRBD1 as D (6 bases). TRBV23-1 is designated an ORF whose function remains uncertain. This CDR3 has 16 residues. V lost 6 bases and J 2 bases, leaving 18 bases between the germline ends. The CDR3 here is CASSPRGGGLTDTQYF. The CDR3 coding sequence is TGCGCCAGCAGCCCACGGGGTGGGGGCCTCACAGATACGCAGTATTTT.